The T cell receptor beta chain described here comes from a study of blood T cell repertoires in COVID-19 (dated by TCRdb to the early 2020s). Regarding the study in general: The collaborator samples originated in the United States, Italy and Spain and spanned the acute and convalescent phases of COVID-19. The repertoires were released in a freely available public database meant as a resource for research on the immune response to SARS-CoV-2. The material from the prospective study consisted of cDNA or gDNA derived from T cells, B-cell-depleted T cells, or PBMCs. The sample metadata nearly always contained a de-identified subject ID, COVID-19 status, age in years and sex. Where available, HLA class I and class II types were obtained from metadata supplied by the sample provider rather than from assay-based typing. Samples were obtained from the ongoing ImmuneRACE study (first 160 participants) and from 1,000 to 1,500 subjects provided by 6 global collaborators. The dataset comprised deeply sampled blood TCRbeta repertoires from subjects exposed to, actively infected with, or recovered from COVID-19. Broad study findings and their caveats: How much clinical and demographic metadata was included differed by source and by participant, and the metadata was provided uncurated.

TCRbeta CDR3 regions were amplified from genomic DNA by means of the immunoSEQ Assay, a bias-controlled multiplex PCR. In the original analysis: Nucleated cell counts per sample were estimated from amplification of reference gene primers within the assay. To quantify the absolute abundance of each unique TCRbeta CDR3 rearrangement, sequence reads were collapsed and filtered. Productive Simpson clonality was computed per sample as the square root of Simpson's diversity index over productive rearrangements. Held by TCRdb, this immuneACCESS table contains in-frame sequences only and omits some clones. Under half of the omission traces to an unresolved V gene where checked; the cause of the rest is unknown. That table gives V, J and clone size, and the DNA gave D and trimming. The sample includes more than 110,000 clones, with about 87% observed a single time. The ten largest account for around 45% of the sample.

The collaborating institutions used their own protocols to collect whole blood in K2EDTA tubes. Collaborator samples were shipped for TCRbeta analysis as frozen whole blood, isolated PBMCs, or DNA extracted from either sample type. The CDR3 has 15 amino acids, counting the end cysteine and phenylalanine. The CDR3 DNA has 45 bases and is translated from base 1. Relative to germline, V is 4 bases shorter and J is 0 bases shorter, with 7 bases between their ends. The germline V gene (reference sequence) specifies MNHEY as CDR1 and SMNVEV as CDR2. Points on this clone: The antigen it binds to is not known. It has no much larger one-base neighbor in the sample; base qualities were not kept.

This TCR was sampled from a human donor in a cohort sampled during active COVID-19. This chain joins TRBV27 to TRBJ2-6; no D gene can be assigned with confidence. Input material: peripheral blood. The nucleotides are TGTGCCAGCAGTTATAGTCGCTCTGGGGCCAACGTCCTGACTTTC. Translated, this is CASSYSRSGANVLTF.